This T cell receptor (beta chain) was recovered during a study of cytomegalovirus exposure and HLA in healthy donors. Study-wide points: Overall, about 160 TCR beta chains were annotated as cytomegalovirus-associated. It was confirmed in vitro that a few of the CMV-associated chains were specific for CMV antigens.

Libraries were prepared by immunoSEQ multiplex PCR; TCRdb keeps only in-frame clonotypes and omits some of them. The sample includes 65,000 or so clones, about 94% seen only once; the top ten take around 4.5%. This CDR3 has 15 amino acids. Looked up from germline, CDR1 is MNHNS and CDR2 is SASEGT. V lost 1 base and J lost 3, with 12 bases in between. This clone was detected only once. Its specificity is unknown. The TCR originated in a man between 18 and 29 years old in good health and CMV-seropositive. The sequenced sample consisted of PBMCs. This chain links TRBV6-1 with TRBJ1-2, with TRBD1 as a possible D gene (6 bases). This CDR3 reads CASSEVEQGHYGYTF. The CDR3 DNA reads TGTGCCAGCAGTGAAGTGGAACAGGGTCACTATGGCTACACCTTC.